The 28 T cell receptor beta chains below were found in one sample sequenced in a study of siplizumab effects on memory and regulatory T cells (dated by TCRdb to between 2018 and 2021). Libraries were made using the immunoSEQ multiplex PCR assay. TCRdb mirrors the immuneACCESS table, restricted to in-frame sequences. Some clones are absent from its copies; in checked studies, under half trace to an unresolved V gene, and the reason for the others is unknown. The sample records fewer than 130,000 clones, 80% to 95% of which are singletons. The biggest ten clones account for approximately 1.3% of the sample. What was sequenced was CD4+ T cells sorted from blood. The origin of the receptors is a human donor in good health.

The gene calls are TRBV5-1 and TRBJ2-3; D is possibly TRBD2 (6 bases). Germline CDR1 SGHRS, CDR2 YFSETQ. The CDR3 has 16 residues. Trimming shortened V by 4 bases and J by 0 bases, and 15 bases separated the two germline ends. CDR3 in DNA: TGCGCCAGCAGCCCCCGGGACTTATCTAGCACAGATACGCAGTATTTT. It yields the protein CASSPRDLSSTDTQYF.

This chain connects TRBV19 to TRBJ2-2; 8 nucleotides align to TRBD1. Germline CDR1 LNHDA, CDR2 SQIVND (reference sequence). J gave up 7 bases and V 1 base, and 5 bases lay outside the gene matches. This CDR3 is 15 amino acids long. The CDR3 DNA follows: TGTGCCAGTAGTATAGGGGACAGGCTCGGCGGGGAGCTGTTTTTT. Residues: CASSIGDRLGGELFF.

This chain uses TRBV5-6 with TRBJ2-3; no clear D gene. The CDR3 runs to 13 residues. CDR1 and CDR2 from the germline V gene are SGHDT and YYEEEE. Deletions cut 0 bases from V and 4 bases from J, with 6 bases between. CDR3 in amino acids: CASSLGRSDTQYF. The CDR3 nucleotides are TGTGCCAGCAGCTTGGGAAGATCAGATACGCAGTATTTT.

Note on this clone: The identical CDR3 is also encoded by other nucleotide sequences in the sample. Here the CDR3 reads CASSSYQETQYF. The DNA for the CDR3 is TGCGCCAGCAGCTCCTACCAAGAGACCCAGTACTTC. The chain combines TRBV5-1 with TRBJ2-5; D is unclear. Deletions cut 3 bases from V and 0 bases from J, with 3 bases between. Germline CDR1 reads SGHRS; CDR2 reads YFSETQ. The CDR3 sequence is 12 residues long.

The J gene is TRBJ2-7, the V gene TRBV7-2; 9 bases are shared with TRBD1. V shed 5 bases and J 3 bases; nucleotides not matched to a gene: 8. Per the germline V gene, CDR1 is SGHTA and CDR2 is FQGNSA. CDR3 length: 15 residues. The CDR3 DNA follows: TGTGCCAGCAGCCTAACCGGGACAGGGATCTACGAGCAGTACTTC. It yields the protein CASSLTGTGIYEQYF.

The chain combines TRBV4-1 with TRBJ1-1; TRBD1 is a possible D gene (6 bases). Germline CDR1 MGHRA, CDR2 YSYEKL. This CDR3 is 14 amino acids long. Trimming left V 7 bases short and J 0 bases short, with 12 bases between. The CDR3 DNA follows: TGCGCCAGCACCAGGACAGTCATGAACACTGAAGCTTTCTTT. This sequence encodes CASTRTVMNTEAFF.

The rearrangement joins TRBV2 to TRBJ2-1; 11 bases fit TRBD2. The CDR3 consists of 15 residues. Per germline, CDR1 SNHLY and CDR2 FYNNEI. V lost 4 bases, J lost 5 bases, and 4 bases stayed unmatched. Written as DNA, the CDR3 is TGTGCCAGCAGTGTCATGGGACTAGCGGACAATGAGCAGTTCTTC. Amino acid sequence: CASSVMGLADNEQFF.

The gene calls are TRBV7-2 and TRBJ1-2; D is unresolved. The length of the CDR3 is 13 residues. Trimming stripped 3 bases from V and 7 bases from J, with 12 bases between. Germline V gives CDR1 SGHTA, CDR2 FQGNSA. The CDR3 DNA follows: TGTGCCAGCAGCTTTAGCGGCGACGGTGGCTACACCTTC. Translation gives CASSFSGDGGYTF.

The chain recombines TRBV5-1 with TRBJ2-3; D is unclear. V was clipped by 1 base and J by 2 bases, with 17 bases between them. The CDR3 runs 17 residues. Germline CDR1 reads SGHRS; CDR2 reads YFSETQ. The CDR3 sequence is CASSLMGSSNPTDTQYF. DNA for the CDR3: TGCGCCAGCAGCTTGATGGGCAGCTCCAACCCCACAGATACGCAGTATTTT.

The chain recombines TRBV7-9 with TRBJ1-2, with D tentatively TRBD1 (6 bases). The CDR3 consists of 14 residues. Trimming stripped 1 base from V and 6 bases from J, with 12 bases between. Germline CDR1 and CDR2: SEHNR and FQNEAQ (reference sequence). The chain's CDR3 is CASSLGYRVDGYTF. The CDR3 nucleotides read TGTGCCAGCAGCTTAGGTTACAGGGTGGATGGCTACACCTTC.

The CDR3 sequence is CASSPVGDSPLHF. The CDR3 nucleotides are TGTGCCAGCTCACCCGTCGGGGATTCACCCCTCCACTTT. V gene TRBV18 combines with J gene TRBJ1-6; D not certain. The CDR3 contains 13 residues. Per the germline V gene, CDR1 is KGHSH and CDR2 is LQKENI. Trimming removed 3 bases at V and 8 bases at J, with 8 bases between.

This rearrangement joins TRBV11-2 to TRBJ2-5; D is uncertain. The CDR3 is 14 amino acids. V was shortened by 6 bases and J by 5 bases, with 16 bases between the two germline ends. Looked up from germline, CDR1 is SGHAT and CDR2 is FQNNGV. This CDR3 is CASSSLRFRETQYF. DNA of the CDR3: TGTGCCAGCAGTAGCTTGCGGTTCCGGGAGACCCAGTACTTC.

The chain recombines TRBV10-3 with TRBJ1-6, with D tentatively TRBD1 (5 bases). V was cut by 5 bases and J by 5 bases, with 13 bases left in between. CDR1 is ENHRY and CDR2 is SYGVKD in the germline V gene. The CDR3 consists of 15 residues. The CDR3, as DNA: TGTGCCATCAGTCTCGGGGGAGATAATAATTCACCCCTCCACTTT. This gives the protein CAISLGGDNNSPLHF.

The rearrangement links TRBV28 to TRBJ2-1; 12 bases fit TRBD1. V was pared by 1 base and J by 10 bases, with 11 bases of the junction left unmatched. CDR3 length: 17 residues. CDR1 is MDHEN and CDR2 is SYDVKM in the germline V gene. CDR3 DNA sequence: TGTGCCAGCAGTTTATCCGGAACGGGACAGGGGGCCCGGGAGCAGTTCTTC. Amino acids: CASSLSGTGQGAREQFF. Together with reference TRBV28 and TRBJ2-1, the CDR3 gives the full variable domain: DVKVTQSSRYLVKRTGEKVFLECVQDMDHENMFWYRQDPGLGLRLIYFSYDVKMKEKGDIPEGYSVSREKKERFSLILESASTNQTSMYLCASSLSGTGQGAREQFFGPGTRLTVL.

The table lists this clone with a count of one. This chain connects TRBV6-5 to TRBJ2-7; D is undetermined. Germline lookup yields CDR1 MNHEY and CDR2 SVGAGI. The length of the CDR3 is 15 residues. V gave up 0 bases and J gave up 3 bases, with 12 bases separating them. The CDR3 is CASSYSPMKGYEQYF. The CDR3 DNA follows: TGTGCCAGCAGTTACTCGCCTATGAAGGGCTACGAGCAGTACTTC.

The chain joins TRBV5-1 to TRBJ1-2; 9 nucleotides line up with TRBD1. Trimming took 2 bases from V and 4 from J; bases not matched to a gene: 3. In germline, CDR1 is SGHRS, CDR2 YFSETQ. The length of the CDR3 is 14 residues. The CDR3 DNA is TGCGCCAGCAGCTTCCCGGACAGGGGCTATGGCTACACCTTC. Amino acids: CASSFPDRGYGYTF.

The gene calls are TRBV12-5 and TRBJ2-6, with 10 bases fitting TRBD2. CDR3 length: 19 amino acids. Trimming removed 1 base from V and 0 bases from J; junction bases left unmatched: 6. Germline V gives CDR1 LGHNT, CDR2 FRNRAP. The CDR3 nucleotides are TGTGCTAGTGGTTTGGACCGAGCGGGAGGGAGCTCTGGGGCCAACGTCCTGACTTTC. Residues: CASGLDRAGGSSGANVLTF.

This sequence joins TRBV21-1 and TRBJ2-5; the table names TRBD1, a call not compared with the DNA. TRBV21-1 is deemed a pseudogene. This CDR3 has 19 residues. The CDR3 is CASSKEPYRGRHDQETQYF. The CDR3 DNA reads TGTGCCAGCAGCAAGGAGCCCTACAGGGGCAGACATGACCAAGAGACCCAGTACTTC.

The V gene is TRBV19, the J gene TRBJ1-2; possible D gene TRBD1, 6 bases. The V end was cut by 8 bases, the J end by 3 bases, with 7 bases between. The germline V gene encodes CDR1 LNHDA and CDR2 SQIVND (reference sequence). This CDR3 contains 11 residues. The DNA of the CDR3 is TGTGCCAGTCGGACAGACTATGGCTACACCTTC. This codes for CASRTDYGYTF.

The chain recombines TRBV20-1 with TRBJ2-7; D remains ambiguous. Germline CDR1 and CDR2: DFQATT and SNEGSKA (reference sequence). This CDR3 contains 11 residues. The ends were cut back, 3 bases at V and 3 bases at J, with 6 bases in the middle. The DNA for the CDR3 is TGCAGTGCTAGTTGGGGCTACGAGCAGTACTTC. It codes for CSASWGYEQYF.

V and J are TRBV6-1 and TRBJ2-7, with D possibly matching TRBD2 (7 bases). Germline V gene data show CDR1 as MNHNS and CDR2 as SASEGT. The CDR3 has 16 residues. Trimming left V 2 bases short and J 4 bases short, with 18 bases between. This CDR3 is CASSESSGGAGYEQYF. CDR3 coding DNA: TGTGCCAGCAGTGAATCATCGGGGGGCGCGGGGTACGAGCAGTACTTC.

The CDR3 sequence: CASSELGKRVADTQYF. Written as DNA, the CDR3 is TGTGCCAGCAGTGAACTTGGAAAAAGGGTCGCAGATACGCAGTATTTT. The chain joins TRBV6-1 to TRBJ2-3; D remains ambiguous. The CDR3 loop spans 16 amino acids. Germline loops: CDR1 MNHNS, CDR2 SASEGT. The V end lost 2 bases, the J end lost 4 bases, and 16 bases lay between the germline ends.

The chain joins TRBV27 to TRBJ2-7; maybe TRBD1 (6 bases). V was clipped by 8 bases and J by 4 bases, with 15 bases between them. This CDR3 has 13 residues. Germline CDR1 is MNHEY and CDR2 is SMNVEV (reference sequence). In DNA, the CDR3 is TGTGCCAGCTCATCCACAGGGCGGTACGAGCAGTACTTC. Translated: CASSSTGRYEQYF.

V gene TRBV29-1 combines with J gene TRBJ2-3; D is unresolved. The germline V gene has CDR1 SQVTM and CDR2 ANQGSEA. V was cut by 4 bases and J by 2 bases, with 13 bases left in between. The length of the CDR3 is 14 residues. CDR3 coding DNA: TGCAGCGTTGTTATCAACTACGCCACAGATACGCAGTATTTT. Protein sequence: CSVVINYATDTQYF.

V and J are TRBV5-4 and TRBJ2-5; the D gene could be TRBD1 or TRBD2 (5 bases each). This CDR3 comprises 14 residues. V was shortened by 4 bases and J by 5 bases, with 15 bases between the two germline ends. The germline CDR1 and CDR2 sequences are SGHNT and YYREEE (reference sequence). Here the CDR3 reads CASSLPGRPETQYF. The CDR3 coding sequence is TGTGCCAGCAGCCTCCCGGGACGGCCTGAGACCCAGTACTTC.

The chain couples TRBV2 to TRBJ2-3, with 8 bases lining up with TRBD2. Germline V gene sequence: CDR1 SNHLY, CDR2 FYNNEI. This CDR3 is built from 15 residues. J was trimmed by 3 bases and V by 8 bases; bases with no gene match: 10. The CDR3 spells CASRPGGASTDTQYF. In DNA form, the CDR3 reads TGTGCCAGCCGTCCCGGGGGGGCCTCTACAGATACGCAGTATTTT.

CDR3 nucleotides: TGTGCCAGCAGCTACACAGGGTCTGGAAACACCATATATTTT. Amino acids: CASSYTGSGNTIYF. The V gene is TRBV5-4, the J gene TRBJ1-3, with D maybe TRBD1 (6 bases). The length of the CDR3 is 14 residues. Trimming took off 3 bases at V and 1 base at J, with 8 bases between the two ends. Germline V CDR1 and CDR2: SGHNT, YYREEE (reference sequence).

V usage is TRBV6-5 and J usage is TRBJ1-4; D gene ambiguous. The CDR3 covers 16 residues. V was clipped by 0 bases and J by 0 bases, with 8 bases between them. Germline assignment: CDR1 MNHEY and CDR2 SVGAGI. The CDR3 DNA reads TGTGCCAGCAGTTACTCGGGTCCCGCAACTAATGAAAAACTGTTTTTT. This sequence encodes CASSYSGPATNEKLFF.